These 31 T cell receptor beta chains originate from one sample sequenced in a study of blood T cells in healthy people across ages. For the second PCR, which ran for roughly 7 to 11 cycles, a sample-barcoded 5' primer and a J-beta primer mix were used. TCRdb analysed the 5' RACE reads with MiXCR anew, one entry per CDR3 protein. The profile shows 1.2 million to 1.5 million distinct CDR3 sequences, approximately 59% of them singletons. The sequenced material came from blood. The receptors here all came from a man aged 18-30 years in good health.

This clonotype was counted a few times. The chain is built from TRBV20-1 and TRBJ2-6; D gene unclear. Germline V gene data show CDR1 as DFQATT and CDR2 as SNEGSKA (reference sequence). Trimming stripped 2 bases from V and 0 bases from J, with 5 bases between. CDR3 length equals 14 residues. The CDR3 region has the DNA TGCAGTGCTAGACAGCTCTCTGGGGCCAACGTCCTGACTTTC. Encoded protein: CSARQLSGANVLTF.

This chain connects TRBV10-3 to TRBJ2-3; D could derive from TRBD1 or TRBD2 (5 bases each). With 10 bases removed from V and 0 bases from J, the gap between germline ends came to 17 bases. The CDR3 contains 15 residues. Germline V CDR1 and CDR2: ENHRY, SYGVKD. The CDR3: CATRVGDASTDTQYF. The CDR3 bases are TGTGCCACCAGAGTGGGGGACGCTAGCACAGATACGCAGTATTTT.

The J gene is TRBJ2-1, the V gene TRBV2; D is possibly TRBD2 (5 bases). The CDR3 loop spans 15 amino acids. Trimming cost V 7 bases and J 0 bases, with 13 bases left between them. Germline-derived CDR1 and CDR2 are SNHLY and FYNNEI. CDR3 sequence reads: CASNRLALSYNEQFF. DNA for the CDR3: TGTGCCAGCAACCGCCTAGCTCTCTCCTACAATGAGCAGTTCTTC. Filled out from reference TRBV2 and TRBJ2-1, the complete variable domain reads EPEVTQTPSHQVTQMGQEVILRCVPISNHLYFYWYRQILGQKVEFLVSFYNNEISEKSEIFDDQFSVERPDGSNFTLKIRSTKLEDSAMYFCASNRLALSYNEQFFGPGTRLTVL.

V is TRBV20-1 and J is TRBJ2-2; 7 bases agree with TRBD2. CDR1 is DFQATT and CDR2 is SNEGSKA in the germline V gene (reference sequence). This CDR3 is built from 15 residues. In DNA, the CDR3 is TGCAGCGCCTTTAGCGGGCGGCCTGACACCGGGGAGCTGTTTTTT. Its protein product is CSAFSGRPDTGELFF.

The chain couples TRBV27 to TRBJ1-6; D might be TRBD1 (5 bases). Germline V lookup: CDR1 MNHEY, CDR2 SMNVEV (reference sequence). The CDR3 loop spans 15 amino acids. V lost 2 bases to trimming and J lost 7 bases, with 12 bases between them. CDR3 DNA sequence: TGTGCCAGCAGTTTACATAGGGGAATGAATTCACCCCTCCACTTT. Its translation is CASSLHRGMNSPLHF.

This chain links TRBV14 with TRBJ2-7; D might be TRBD1 (5 bases). Trimming removed 0 bases at V and 6 bases at J, with 18 bases between. This CDR3 contains 16 residues. Germline values: CDR1 SGHDN, CDR2 FVKESK. The CDR3 loop is CASSQDLGHGGGEQYF. In DNA, the CDR3 is TGTGCCAGCAGCCAAGATCTCGGACACGGCGGTGGCGAGCAGTACTTC.

The chain couples TRBV20-1 to TRBJ2-7; D gene uncertain. The V end lost 1 base, the J end lost 2 bases, and 18 bases lay between the germline ends. The germline V gene has CDR1 DFQATT and CDR2 SNEGSKA (reference sequence). The CDR3 runs to 16 residues. The CDR3 loop reads CSARGPGQVYAYEQYF. CDR3 DNA sequence: TGCAGTGCTAGAGGACCCGGGCAGGTATATGCCTACGAGCAGTACTTC.

This clonotype has just a few counts. The chain couples TRBV18 to TRBJ2-7; TRBD1 matches 8 bases. The CDR3 extends over 15 amino acids. Germline trimming cut 3 bases from V and 6 bases from J; bases unmatched to any gene: 10. Germline CDR1 KGHSH, CDR2 LQKENI. CDR3 DNA sequence: TGTGCCAGCTCACCTCTTCGGACAGGGCAATCCGAGCAGTACTTC. It is translated as CASSPLRTGQSEQYF.

Remarks on this clonotype: A much more abundant neighbour one base away suggests this may be a read error. The chain is built from TRBV27 and TRBJ1-5; D ambiguous. V was trimmed by 3 bases and J by 4 bases, leaving 4 bases between them. The CDR3 has 12 residues. Germline CDR1 is MNHEY and CDR2 is SMNVEV (reference sequence). CDR3 region: CASSFTNQPQHF. The DNA of the CDR3 is TGTGCCAGCAGTTTTACGAATCAGCCCCAGCATTTT.

The sample holds a few counts of this clonotype. The V gene is TRBV7-2, the J gene TRBJ2-7; 8 nucleotides match TRBD2. CDR3 length: 13 amino acids. The V segment lost 4 bases and the J segment 3 bases; nucleotides outside the gene matches: 2. From germline, CDR1 is SGHTA and CDR2 FQGNSA. The CDR3 bases are TGTGCCAGCAGCTCGCTAGCGGGCTACGAGCAGTACTTC. Residues: CASSSLAGYEQYF.

This chain uses TRBV29-1 with TRBJ2-3; 7 bases line up with TRBD2. Trimming removed 6 bases from V and 0 bases from J; junction bases left unmatched: 18. This CDR3 has 18 amino acids. Germline values: CDR1 SQVTM, CDR2 ANQGSEA. CDR3: CSVAGLHSGASSTDTQYF. The CDR3 region has the DNA TGCAGCGTCGCGGGACTACATAGCGGCGCGTCTAGCACAGATACGCAGTATTTT.

Remarks on this clonotype: With a much larger clone just one base away, this may be a read error. The chain is built from TRBV4-2 and TRBJ2-3; the D is unclear. This CDR3 has 16 residues. Germline CDR1 LGHNA, CDR2 YNFKEQ. Trimming shortened V by 5 bases and J by 0 bases, and 15 bases separated the two germline ends. The CDR3: CASSVRPALSTDTQYF. Here the CDR3 DNA reads TGTGCCAGCAGCGTCCGACCAGCACTTAGCACAGATACGCAGTATTTT.

V is TRBV2 and J is TRBJ2-5, with a weak D call TRBD2 (5 bases). Germline CDR1 reads SNHLY; CDR2 reads FYNNEI. V lost 1 base and J lost 7, with 13 bases in between. This CDR3 region has 14 residues. CDR3 bases: TGTGCCAGCAGTGAAGAGGCTGGACGGGGGACCCAGTACTTC. Protein product: CASSEEAGRGTQYF.

The chain is built from TRBV29-1 and TRBJ2-3; D ambiguous. Germline-derived CDR1 and CDR2 are SQVTM and ANQGSEA. With 7 bases removed from V and 0 bases from J, the gap between germline ends came to 11 bases. The length of the CDR3 is 13 residues. The DNA of the CDR3 is TGCAGCGCCAACCGTGGTAGCACAGATACGCAGTATTTT. Translation gives CSANRGSTDTQYF.

The rearrangement joins TRBV25-1 to TRBJ1-1; 7 positions agree with TRBD1. Germline V lookup: CDR1 MGHDK, CDR2 SYGVNS. The V and J ends lost 1 base and 4 bases, in that order; junction bases with no gene match: 9. This CDR3 contains 16 residues. The CDR3 loop is CASSESLPDRATEAFF. The CDR3 bases are TGTGCCAGCAGTGAATCGCTCCCAGACAGGGCCACTGAAGCTTTCTTT.

The chain couples TRBV2 to TRBJ1-4; D remains ambiguous. CDR3 length: 12 amino acids. Germline assignment: CDR1 SNHLY and CDR2 FYNNEI. The V and J ends lost 8 bases and 5 bases respectively, with 9 bases between them. CDR3 in DNA: TGTGCCAGCGGGGTGAGAAATGAAAAACTGTTTTTT. This codes for CASGVRNEKLFF.

The chain joins TRBV4-2 to TRBJ2-3, with 9 positions matching TRBD2. Trimming removed 7 bases from V and 2 bases from J; junction bases left unmatched: 7. Per germline, CDR1 LGHNA and CDR2 YNFKEQ. The CDR3 is 15 amino acids. CDR3 region: CASKAERGATDTQYF. CDR3 coding DNA: TGTGCCAGCAAGGCGGAGCGGGGGGCCACAGATACGCAGTATTTT.

The chain joins TRBV4-1 to TRBJ2-2; maybe TRBD2 (5 bases). The CDR3 extends over 15 amino acids. Germline V gene sequence: CDR1 MGHRA, CDR2 YSYEKL. V was trimmed by 3 bases and J by 6 bases, leaving 14 bases between them. CDR3 DNA sequence: TGCGCCAGCAGCCATTCTCCGGGGTTGGCCGGGGAGCTGTTTTTT. This codes for CASSHSPGLAGELFF.

The V and J genes are TRBV25-1 and TRBJ2-4; 8 bases are shared with TRBD1. The CDR3 sequence is 14 residues long. CDR1 is MGHDK, CDR2 SYGVNS, per germline. J was trimmed by 3 bases and V by 5 bases; bases with no gene match: 3. This chain's CDR3 is CASSQTGDKNIQYF. Here the CDR3 DNA reads TGTGCCAGCAGTCAGACAGGGGACAAAAACATTCAGTACTTC. Looking up the rest from reference TRBV25-1 and TRBJ2-4 gives the full variable domain: EADIYQTPRYLVIGTGKKITLECSQTMGHDKMYWYQQDPGMELHLIHYSYGVNSTEKGDLSSESTVSRIRTEHFPLTLESARPSHTSQYLCASSQTGDKNIQYFGAGTRLSVL.

This chain uses TRBV24-1 with TRBJ2-5; 8 nucleotides agree with TRBD1. Germline V gene sequence: CDR1 KGHDR, CDR2 SFDVKD. With V trimmed by 4 bases and J by 5 bases, 2 bases remained unmatched. This CDR3 region has 13 residues. CDR3 bases: TGTGCCACCAGTGACTGGACAGGGGAGACCCAGTACTTC. The encoded protein is CATSDWTGETQYF.

This chain links TRBV27 with TRBJ2-7; weak D call: TRBD1 (6 bases). The ends were cut back, 2 bases at V and 2 bases at J, with 19 bases in the middle. The CDR3 consists of 17 residues. Germline loops: CDR1 MNHEY, CDR2 SMNVEV (reference sequence). The DNA for the CDR3 is TGTGCCAGCAGTTTAATTTGGACGCCAGGGGATACCTACGAGCAGTACTTC. Translation gives CASSLIWTPGDTYEQYF.

The chain is built from TRBV14 and TRBJ1-1; D possibly corresponds to TRBD1 (5 bases). Germline V gene sequence: CDR1 SGHDN, CDR2 FVKESK. This CDR3 region has 15 residues. Deletions cut 4 bases from V and 2 bases from J, with 14 bases between. Here the CDR3 reads CASSRGAGDNTEAFF. CDR3 in DNA: TGTGCCAGCAGCCGAGGGGCGGGGGATAACACTGAAGCTTTCTTT.

This clonotype was seen more than once but under ten times. The chain links TRBV4-1 to TRBJ2-5; D gene uncertain. Germline CDR1 reads MGHRA; CDR2 reads YSYEKL. The CDR3 is made up of 14 amino acids. The ends were cut back, 0 bases at V and 4 bases at J, with 9 bases in the middle. CDR3 DNA sequence: TGCGCCAGCAGCCAAGATCTAGGAATAGAGACCCAGTACTTC. It is translated as CASSQDLGIETQYF.

This clonotype was counted once. The rearrangement uses TRBV12-5 and TRBJ2-3, with D possibly being TRBD2 (6 bases). Trimming shortened V by 4 bases and J by 1 base, and 15 bases separated the two germline ends. The CDR3 runs to 16 residues. CDR1 is LGHNT and CDR2 is FRNRAP in the germline V gene. CDR3 sequence reads: CASGSEDYRGTDTQYF. The CDR3 coding sequence is TGTGCTAGTGGTTCGGAGGACTACCGGGGCACAGATACGCAGTATTTT.

The V gene is TRBV29-1, the J gene TRBJ2-7; D is perhaps TRBD2 (5 bases). The CDR3 contains 15 residues. Per the germline V gene, CDR1 is SQVTM and CDR2 is ANQGSEA. V dropped 0 bases and J dropped 3 bases, with 15 bases sitting between them. The CDR3 sequence: CSVEDRYGKSYEQYF. CDR3 nucleotides: TGCAGCGTTGAAGATCGGTACGGGAAAAGCTACGAGCAGTACTTC.

The chain carries TRBV20-1 and TRBJ2-3; D might be TRBD1 (8 bases). V was clipped by 5 bases and J by 8 bases, with 26 bases between them. Germline lookup yields CDR1 DFQATT and CDR2 SNEGSKA (reference sequence). CDR3 length: 16 amino acids. The DNA of the CDR3 is TGCAGTGCTGGAAAAGGACAGGGACGAAGCGGGGCTACGCAGTATTTT. This sequence encodes CSAGKGQGRSGATQYF.

CDR3 residues: CASSQVLVLSEQYF. In DNA, the CDR3 is TGCGCCAGCAGCCAAGTGCTAGTCCTTTCTGAGCAGTACTTC. V and J are TRBV4-3 and TRBJ2-5; no clear D. Per germline, CDR1 LGHNA and CDR2 YSLEER. Trimming took off 1 base at V and 11 bases at J, with 17 bases between the two ends. The CDR3 sequence is 14 residues long.

V usage is TRBV27 and J usage is TRBJ2-5; D is perhaps TRBD1 (7 bases). The germline gives CDR1 MNHEY, CDR2 SMNVEV (reference sequence). V gave up 3 bases and J gave up 2 bases, with 16 bases separating them. The CDR3 is 16 residues long. The CDR3 is CASSFLAGGSQETQYF. The CDR3 DNA reads as TGTGCCAGCAGTTTCCTAGCAGGGGGGTCTCAAGAGACCCAGTACTTC.

In this sample, this clonotype turned up many times. The rearrangement links TRBV29-1 to TRBJ2-3, with no clear D. Germline V lookup: CDR1 SQVTM, CDR2 ANQGSEA. Trimming stripped 4 bases from V and 4 bases from J, with 6 bases between. The CDR3 consists of 11 residues. Here the CDR3 DNA reads TGCAGCGTTGTTCAAGCAGATACGCAGTATTTT. Translated: CSVVQADTQYF.

The chain couples TRBV6-2 or TRBV6-3 to TRBJ2-7; D is uncertain. The CDR3 has 13 amino acids. The V end lost 3 bases, the J end lost 2 bases, and 8 bases lay between the germline ends. The germline CDR1 and CDR2 sequences are MNHEY and SVGEGT. Here the CDR3 DNA reads TGTGCCAGCAGTTATGCGCCTCCCTACGAGCAGTACTTC. Its protein product is CASSYAPPYEQYF.

Of note for this clonotype: A much larger clone lies a single base off, so this may be a read error. The J gene is TRBJ2-6, the V gene TRBV6-2 or TRBV6-3; D is ambiguous. Germline V gene sequence: CDR1 MNHEY, CDR2 SVGEGT. This CDR3 comprises 15 residues. The CDR3 sequence is CVSSPTVSGANVLTF. CDR3 coding DNA: TGTGTCAGCAGTCCTACCGTCTCTGGGGCCAACGTCCTGACTTTC.